Shown below are 22 T cell receptor beta chains from a single sample sequenced in a study of blood T cell repertoires in COVID-19. Measured with immunoSEQ multiplex PCR; TCRdb has only the in-frame clones, and not every one. The sample contains tens of thousands of clones, 90% of which appear only once. The specimen sequenced was peripheral blood. These receptors all come from a woman in her thirties or forties with active COVID-19.

V is TRBV6-5 and J is TRBJ2-1, with 9 bases that match TRBD1. The CDR3 is made up of 15 amino acids. V trimming: 4 bases; J trimming: 3 bases; junction bases outside the gene matches: 4. Germline lookup yields CDR1 MNHEY and CDR2 SVGAGI. In DNA, the CDR3 is TGTGCCAGCAGTTCCACGACAGGGGGCTACAATGAGCAGTTCTTC. The encoded protein is CASSSTTGGYNEQFF.

The chain is built from TRBV19 and TRBJ1-6, with a tentative D call TRBD1 (5 bases). Germline assignment: CDR1 LNHDA and CDR2 SQIVND (reference sequence). The germline V and J ends were trimmed by 5 bases and 0 bases, with 20 bases remaining between them. CDR3 size: 19 residues. The CDR3 region has the DNA TGTGCCAGTAGTCCAGGGACTTTGGGGGTCGCCTCCTATAATTCACCCCTCCACTTT. This translates into CASSPGTLGVASYNSPLHF.

V usage is TRBV11-2 and J usage is TRBJ2-2; 11 nucleotides agree with TRBD2. Germline assignment: CDR1 SGHAT and CDR2 FQNNGV. The CDR3 consists of 17 residues. Trimming at V came to 5 bases and at J to 0 bases, leaving 5 bases not matched to a gene. CDR3 sequence (DNA): TGTGCCAGCAGCCGAACTAGCGGGAGCGCGAACACCGGGGAGCTGTTTTTT. It codes for CASSRTSGSANTGELFF.

The J gene is TRBJ2-7, the V gene TRBV6-5, with 14 bases lining up with TRBD2. CDR3 length: 13 residues. Germline values: CDR1 MNHEY, CDR2 SVGAGI. V trimming: 8 bases; J trimming: 6 bases; junction bases outside the gene matches: 3. DNA of the CDR3: TGTGCCAGCCGGGGACTAGCGGGGGCCGAGCAGTACTTC. It translates to CASRGLAGAEQYF.

This clone was counted only a few times. The rearrangement uses TRBV4-3 and TRBJ2-5; TRBD1 matches at 8 bases. The germline V gene encodes CDR1 LGHNA and CDR2 YSLEER. Trimming cost V 1 base and J 5 bases; bases outside gene matches: 9. The CDR3 totals 16 residues. The CDR3 nucleotides are TGCGCCAGCAGCCAAGGGATCCGGACAGGGCTGGAGACCCAGTACTTC. This gives the protein CASSQGIRTGLETQYF.

The rearrangement joins TRBV6-4 to TRBJ2-1, with D tentatively TRBD2 (5 bases). Germline V gene sequence: CDR1 MRHNA, CDR2 SNTAGT. The V and J ends lost 5 bases and 8 bases respectively, with 13 bases between them. This CDR3 contains 13 residues. The CDR3 protein is CASSPGVRDEQFF. CDR3 nucleotides: TGTGCCAGCAGTCCCGGGGTGCGGGATGAGCAGTTCTTC.

Details on this clone: The sample holds other DNA sequences that translate to the same CDR3. The chain has TRBV27 and TRBJ1-4; D remains unclear. The CDR3 consists of 16 residues. V shed 6 bases and J shed 0 bases, with 14 bases lying between them. Germline CDR1 and CDR2: MNHEY and SMNVEV (reference sequence). Here the CDR3 reads CASSRKKQATNEKLFF. CDR3 nucleotides: TGTGCCAGCAGCCGAAAAAAACAAGCAACTAATGAAAAACTGTTTTTT.

The chain recombines TRBV7-3 with TRBJ2-6; possibly TRBD1 for D (5 bases). Germline lookup yields CDR1 SGHTA and CDR2 FQGTGA. CDR3 length equals 16 residues. Trimming took off 2 bases at V and 2 bases at J, with 10 bases between the two ends. The CDR3 DNA is TGTGCCAGCAGCTTACAGGGTCCGGCTGGGGCCAACGTCCTGACTTTC. It encodes CASSLQGPAGANVLTF.

The chain joins TRBV7-2 to TRBJ1-4, with D uncertain. Per germline, CDR1 SGHTA and CDR2 FQGNSA. CDR3 length: 15 residues. Trimming left V 5 bases short and J 4 bases short, with 14 bases between. The CDR3: CASSRVYSLNEKLFF. The CDR3 nucleotides are TGTGCCAGCAGCCGGGTTTATAGTCTTAATGAAAAACTGTTTTTT.

The V call is TRBV5-1, the J call TRBJ2-5, with D possibly matching TRBD2 (5 bases). V was cut by 0 bases and J by 7 bases, with 10 bases left in between. Germline CDR1 SGHRS, CDR2 YFSETQ. The CDR3 extends over 13 amino acids. DNA for the CDR3: TGCGCCAGCAGCTTGGGAACCCGGGGGACCCAGTACTTC. Its protein product is CASSLGTRGTQYF.

The rearrangement joins TRBV27 to TRBJ1-6, with a tentative D call TRBD1 (5 bases). V lost 7 bases to trimming and J lost 0 bases, with 7 bases between them. Germline V gene data show CDR1 as MNHEY and CDR2 as SMNVEV (reference sequence). The length of the CDR3 is 14 residues. CDR3 DNA: TGTGCCAGCATGGACAACTCCTATAATTCACCCCTCCACTTT. Protein product: CASMDNSYNSPLHF.

The CDR3: CASSRGVEEGGYTF. The CDR3 bases are TGTGCCAGCTCAAGAGGAGTCGAAGAGGGAGGCTACACCTTC. This sequence joins TRBV18 and TRBJ1-2; no clear D gene. Germline V CDR1 and CDR2: KGHSH, LQKENI. With 5 bases removed from V and 8 bases from J, the gap between germline ends came to 18 bases. This CDR3 spans 14 amino acids.

The V call is TRBV3-1 (or the pseudogene TRBV3-2), the J call TRBJ2-7; TRBD2 matches at 7 bases. V was clipped by 1 base and J by 3 bases; unmatched bases: 3. This CDR3 contains 14 residues. Germline V lookup: CDR1 LGHDT, CDR2 YNNKEL (reference sequence). CDR3 sequence (DNA): TGTGCCAGCAGCCAAGCTAGCGGCTACTACGAGCAGTACTTC. The encoded protein is CASSQASGYYEQYF.

V is TRBV6-6 and J is TRBJ2-4; TRBD2 might be the D (6 bases). The CDR3 loop spans 14 amino acids. V was cut by 0 bases and J by 6 bases, with 9 bases left in between. Germline V gives CDR1 MNHNY, CDR2 SVGAGI (reference sequence). CDR3 bases: TGTGCCAGCAGTTACTCTAGGGACTCAAACATTCAGTACTTC. This encodes CASSYSRDSNIQYF.

This clone was seen only once. The chain recombines TRBV5-6 with TRBJ1-2, with 8 bases aligning to TRBD1. Germline trimming cut 4 bases from V and 8 bases from J; bases unmatched to any gene: 7. CDR1 SGHDT and CDR2 YYEEEE come from the germline V gene. CDR3 length: 13 residues. The DNA for the CDR3 is TGTGCCAGCAGCCCCAGCAGGGGGCACGGCTACACCTTC. This codes for CASSPSRGHGYTF.

The rearrangement joins TRBV7-3 to TRBJ2-1, with TRBD2 matching over 7 bases. Germline CDR1 SGHTA, CDR2 FQGTGA. CDR3 length: 14 residues. After removal of 5 bases from V and 9 bases from J, the junction contained 10 bases not matched to a gene. CDR3 sequence (DNA): TGTGCCAGCAGCCCCCTTGGGAGGGGAGGTGAGCAGTTCTTC. Translated: CASSPLGRGGEQFF.

V is TRBV5-1 and J is TRBJ2-6, with unresolved D. Trimming pared 7 bases from V and 0 bases from J, leaving 14 bases between. Looked up from germline, CDR1 is SGHRS and CDR2 is YFSETQ. This CDR3 is 16 amino acids long. The CDR3 reads CASSKSLNSGANVLTF. The DNA for the CDR3 is TGCGCCAGCTCTAAATCTTTAAACTCTGGGGCCAACGTCCTGACTTTC.

The chain couples TRBV11-3 to TRBJ2-3; D possibly corresponds to TRBD2 (5 bases). This CDR3 spans 15 amino acids. Germline V gene lookup returns CDR1 SGHNT and CDR2 YENEEA. V was pared by 3 bases and J by 4 bases, with 14 bases between. The CDR3 region has the DNA TGTGCCAGCAGCTTTCTAACGGGGTTGCCAGATACGCAGTATTTT. Protein: CASSFLTGLPDTQYF.

V and J are TRBV6-5 and TRBJ2-5, with 11 bases matching TRBD2. Trimming cost V 8 bases and J 5 bases; bases outside gene matches: 4. Germline V gene lookup returns CDR1 MNHEY and CDR2 SVGAGI. This CDR3 comprises 13 residues. The CDR3 nucleotides read TGTGCCAGCCTAGCGGGGGGATATGAGACCCAGTACTTC. It translates to CASLAGGYETQYF.

For the CDR3, the DNA is TGTGCCAGTAGTATCCAAACGCCTAGACCAACTAATGAAAAACTGTTTTTT. As protein: CASSIQTPRPTNEKLFF. V usage is TRBV19 and J usage is TRBJ1-4; D is unresolved. In germline, CDR1 is LNHDA, CDR2 SQIVND (reference sequence). Trimming pared 3 bases from V and 0 bases from J, leaving 14 bases between. The CDR3 contains 17 residues.

This clone was recorded a few times. V is TRBV5-8 and J is TRBJ2-3; 11 bases fit TRBD1. Germline assignment: CDR1 SGHTS and CDR2 YDEGEE. Trimming took 4 bases from V and 6 from J; bases not matched to a gene: 7. The CDR3 contains 15 residues. In DNA, the CDR3 is TGTGCCAGCAGCCTCGGGACAGGGGGATCCGATACGCAGTATTTT. Translating it yields CASSLGTGGSDTQYF. The full variable domain, completed using reference TRBV5-8 and TRBJ2-3, is EAGVTQSPTHLIKTRGQQATLRCSPISGHTSVYWYQQALGLGLQFLLWYDEGEERNRGNFPPRFSGRQFPNYSSELNVNALELEDSALYLCASSLGTGGSDTQYFGPGTRLTVL.

J is TRBJ1-6 and V is TRBV27; D possibly corresponds to TRBD1 (6 bases). V was clipped by 3 bases and J by 6 bases, with 9 bases between them. Germline CDR1 MNHEY, CDR2 SMNVEV (reference sequence). CDR3 size: 14 residues. This chain's CDR3 is CASSFGRGNSPLHF. The CDR3 nucleotides are TGTGCCAGCAGTTTTGGCAGGGGTAATTCACCCCTCCACTTT.